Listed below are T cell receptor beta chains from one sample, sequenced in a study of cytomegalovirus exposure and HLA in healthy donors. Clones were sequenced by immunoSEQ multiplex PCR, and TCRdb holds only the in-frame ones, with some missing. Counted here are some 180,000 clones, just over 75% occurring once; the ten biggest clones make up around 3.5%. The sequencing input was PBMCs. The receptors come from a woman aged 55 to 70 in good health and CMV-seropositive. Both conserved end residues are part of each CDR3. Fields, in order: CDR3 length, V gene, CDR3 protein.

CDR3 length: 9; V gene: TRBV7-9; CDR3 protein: CSGSGHLHF
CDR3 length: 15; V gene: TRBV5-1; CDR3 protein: CASSLDGTSFDEQFF
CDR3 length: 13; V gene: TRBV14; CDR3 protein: CASSQESTGELFF
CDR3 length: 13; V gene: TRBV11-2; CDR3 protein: CASSLVGTQPQHF
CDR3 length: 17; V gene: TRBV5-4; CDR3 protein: CASSLGPTTGPYNEQFF
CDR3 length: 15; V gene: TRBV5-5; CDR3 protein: CASSLVAGGHYGYTF
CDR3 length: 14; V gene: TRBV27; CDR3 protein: CASSYTQYSYEQYF
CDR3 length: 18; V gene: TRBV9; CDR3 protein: CASSVGLDANRGTGELFF
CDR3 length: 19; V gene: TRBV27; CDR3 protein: CASSWTSGRRGQGPDTQYF
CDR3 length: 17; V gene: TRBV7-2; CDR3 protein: CASSLRFGSGGAGEQFF
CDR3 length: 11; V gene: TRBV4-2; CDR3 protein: CASSQESEQYF
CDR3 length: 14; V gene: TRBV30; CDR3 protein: CAWIPPGSTDTQYF
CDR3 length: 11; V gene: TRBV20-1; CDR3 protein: CSARDTYEQYF
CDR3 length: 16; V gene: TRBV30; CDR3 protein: CAWSVMAGGPGDTQYF
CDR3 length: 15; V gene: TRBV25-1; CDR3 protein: CASSDEAGAQSTIYF
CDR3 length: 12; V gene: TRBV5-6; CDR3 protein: CASSLVVDEQFF
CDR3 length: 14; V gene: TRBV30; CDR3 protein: CAWLLAGGTGELFF
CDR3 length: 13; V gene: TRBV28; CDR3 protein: CASSLPGQETQYF
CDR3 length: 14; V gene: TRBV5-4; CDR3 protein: CASSPTGGNYGYTF
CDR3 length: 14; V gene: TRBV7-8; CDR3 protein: CASSLTSDAYEQYF
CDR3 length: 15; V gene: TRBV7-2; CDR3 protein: CASSLSAGATDTQYF
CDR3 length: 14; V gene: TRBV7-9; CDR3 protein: CASTKNTQGGRAFF
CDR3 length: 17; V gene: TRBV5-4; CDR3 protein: CASSLATGGSGANVLTF
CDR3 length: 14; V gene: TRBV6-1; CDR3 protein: CASSEGAANYGYTF
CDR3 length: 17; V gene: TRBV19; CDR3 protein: CASSAGTSGRVYNEQFF
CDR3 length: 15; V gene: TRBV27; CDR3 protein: CASSLGVLGNTEAFF
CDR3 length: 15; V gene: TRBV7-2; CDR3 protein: CASSLAGASTDTQYF
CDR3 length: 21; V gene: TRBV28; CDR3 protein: CASSPPIDLFWGAGSGNTIYF
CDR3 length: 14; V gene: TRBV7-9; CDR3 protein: CASSLTPVRGEQYF
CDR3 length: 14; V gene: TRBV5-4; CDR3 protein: CASTSGLASYEQYF
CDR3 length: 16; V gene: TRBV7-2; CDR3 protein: CASSFSSPYSNQPQHF
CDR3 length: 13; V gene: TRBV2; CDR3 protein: CASTREAPYEQYF